These 7 T cell receptor beta chains came from one sample sequenced in a study of OX40 agonist ivuxolimab in advanced cancers. Repertoires were generated with immunoSEQ multiplex PCR, while TCRdb's copy carries only in-frame clones and drops some. The table includes about 67,000 clones, over 75% detected once. The sample consisted of CD4+ or CD8+ T cells sorted from blood, taken in a trial of the OX40 agonist ivuxolimab. Receptors were obtained from an adult with an advanced solid tumor such as melanoma, head and neck, liver or kidney cancer.

This rearrangement joins TRBV11-2 to TRBJ1-4; TRBD1 might be the D (5 bases). V gave up 0 bases and J gave up 5 bases, with 16 bases separating them. The CDR3 consists of 17 residues. Germline V gives CDR1 SGHAT, CDR2 FQNNGV. This chain's CDR3 is CASSLDQPGGSNEKLFF. Written as DNA, the CDR3 is TGTGCCAGCAGCTTAGATCAACCGGGGGGGAGCAATGAAAAACTGTTTTTT.

This chain uses TRBV9 with TRBJ1-6; TRBD1 matches 9 bases. After removal of 0 bases from V and 9 bases from J, the junction contained 4 bases not matched to a gene. There are 15 residues in the CDR3. Germline V lookup: CDR1 SGDLS, CDR2 YYNGEE. Here the CDR3 reads CASSVGGQGSSPLHF. CDR3 bases: TGTGCCAGCAGCGTAGGGGGACAGGGATCTTCACCCCTCCACTTT.

The rearrangement links TRBV2 to TRBJ2-5; 8 bases align to TRBD1. The CDR3 spans 13 residues. Trimming cost V 5 bases and J 3 bases; bases outside gene matches: 2. Germline V gives CDR1 SNHLY, CDR2 FYNNEI. As DNA, the CDR3 is TGTGCCAGCAGTCCGGACAGGGAAGAGACCCAGTACTTC. Protein sequence: CASSPDREETQYF.

This clone was detected once. This CDR3 is CASSLTGKDTGELFF. The DNA of the CDR3 is TGCGCCAGCAGCTTGACAGGGAAAGACACCGGGGAGCTGTTTTTT. This rearrangement joins TRBV5-1 to TRBJ2-2; D may be TRBD1 (6 bases). The germline V gene encodes CDR1 SGHRS and CDR2 YFSETQ. V lost 1 base to trimming and J lost 3 bases, with 10 bases between them. This CDR3 is built from 15 residues.

The V and J genes are TRBV15 and TRBJ2-3, with TRBD2 matching 7 bases. CDR1 is LNHNV and CDR2 is YYDKDF in the germline V gene (reference sequence). The CDR3 has 13 amino acids. V lost 6 bases to trimming and J lost 7 bases; unmatched junction nucleotides: 7. This CDR3 reads CATSQTSEHTQYF. DNA for the CDR3: TGTGCCACCAGTCAAACTAGCGAGCATACGCAGTATTTT.

This clone has just a few counts. The chain couples TRBV7-6 to TRBJ2-1; TRBD2 matches 15 bases. Per the germline V gene, CDR1 is SGHVS and CDR2 is FNYEAQ. V was pared by 3 bases and J by 4 bases, with 10 bases of the junction left unmatched. This CDR3 region has 19 residues. The CDR3 DNA is TGTGCCAGCAGCTTGTATGGGGGACTAGCGGGAGGCCTGTACAATGAGCAGTTCTTC. It encodes CASSLYGGLAGGLYNEQFF. Full variable domain (missing parts from reference TRBV7-6 and TRBJ2-1): GAGVSQSPRYKVTKRGQDVALRCDPISGHVSLYWYRQALGQGPEFLTYFNYEAQQDKSGLPNDRFSAERPEGSISTLTIQRTEQRDSAMYRCASSLYGGLAGGLYNEQFFGPGTRLTVL.

This CDR3 is CASRPGQTNEKLFF. In nucleotides, the CDR3 is TGCGCCAGCAGGCCGGGACAGACTAATGAAAAACTGTTTTTT. J is TRBJ1-4 and V is TRBV5-1, with 7 bases lining up with TRBD1. Trimming at V came to 5 bases and at J to 2 bases, leaving 3 bases not matched to a gene. CDR1 and CDR2 (germline): SGHRS, YFSETQ. The CDR3 consists of 14 residues.